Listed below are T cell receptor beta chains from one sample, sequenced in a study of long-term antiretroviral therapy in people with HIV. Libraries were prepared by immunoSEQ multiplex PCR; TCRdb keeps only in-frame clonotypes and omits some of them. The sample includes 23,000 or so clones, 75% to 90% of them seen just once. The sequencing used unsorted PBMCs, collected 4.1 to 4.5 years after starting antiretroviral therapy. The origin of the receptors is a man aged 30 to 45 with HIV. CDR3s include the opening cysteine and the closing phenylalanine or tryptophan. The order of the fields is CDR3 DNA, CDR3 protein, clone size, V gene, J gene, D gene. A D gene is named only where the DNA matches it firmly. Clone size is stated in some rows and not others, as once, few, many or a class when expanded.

TGTGCCAGCAGTAGACAGAGCTCCTATAATTCACCCCTCCACTTT	CASSRQSSYNSPLHF	NA	TRBV6-1	TRBJ1-6	NA
TGTGCCAGCAGCGCTCCGGGACAGGGGGCCATGGAGACCCAGTACTTC	CASSAPGQGAMETQYF	NA	TRBV2	TRBJ2-5	TRBD1
TGTGCCAGCAGTTTAATAACGGGAGGAAACACCATATATTTT	CASSLITGGNTIYF	once	TRBV28	TRBJ1-3	NA
TGCAGTGCTTCGTACACGGGCACTGAAGCTTTCTTT	CSASYTGTEAFF	once	TRBV29-1	TRBJ1-1	NA
TGTGCCAGCAGACCACCCGGACAGGCCCTTGGGGCTTTCTTT	CASRPPGQALGAFF	NA	TRBV27	TRBJ1-1	TRBD1
TGTGCCAGCAGTTCCCGAGCGGACAGGGTCTACGGCTACACCTTC	CASSSRADRVYGYTF	NA	TRBV27	TRBJ1-2	TRBD1
TGTGCCAGCAGCTCCAGAATGGGCTCCACGTCGCCCGGGGAGCTGTTTTTT	CASSSRMGSTSPGELFF	NA	TRBV7-2	TRBJ2-2	NA
TGTGCCAGCAGCTTGGCGGACAGGGGGATAACCCAGCATTTT	CASSLADRGITQHF	NA	TRBV5-6	TRBJ1-5	TRBD1
TGTGCCAGCAGTGTAATACAGGACCCTGGAAACACCATATATTTT	CASSVIQDPGNTIYF	NA	TRBV6-1	TRBJ1-3	NA
TGTGCCAGCAGCTTTATGACACCTACCTACAATGAGCAGTTCTTC	CASSFMTPTYNEQFF	NA	TRBV13	TRBJ2-1	NA
TGTGCCAGCAGTGCGAGGCGCTCCTATAATTCACCCCTCCACTTT	CASSARRSYNSPLHF	NA	TRBV2	TRBJ1-6	NA
TGTGCCATCAGTGAGTCGTTTGCAGGGAGCCAGGATGAGCAGTTCTTC	CAISESFAGSQDEQFF	NA	TRBV10-3	TRBJ2-1	NA
TGTGCCAGCAGTTCTGACTTCGGGACGGGACATGAAAAACTGTTTTTT	CASSSDFGTGHEKLFF	NA	TRBV28	TRBJ1-4	NA
TGTGCCTGGAGCCCCGAGAGGGCAGGCACTGAAGCTTTCTTT	CAWSPERAGTEAFF	NA	TRBV30	TRBJ1-1	NA
TGTGCCACCAGCATCGGGGGCTTCTCTGGAAACACCATATATTTT	CATSIGGFSGNTIYF	NA	TRBV15	TRBJ1-3	NA
TGTGCCAGCACCTCGGAGGGATCCTACGAGCAGTACTTC	CASTSEGSYEQYF	NA	TRBV7-9	TRBJ2-7	NA
TGTGCCAGCAGTCCGGGACAGGGAGTCAACTATGGCTACACCTTC	CASSPGQGVNYGYTF	NA	TRBV2	TRBJ1-2	TRBD1
TGTGCCTGGAGTGTACGAGAGGGGACTGAAGCTTTCTTT	CAWSVREGTEAFF	NA	TRBV30	TRBJ1-1	NA